Given below is one TCR beta chain in context. Its antigen is still unknown. This CDR3 is 13 amino acids long. CDR1 is SGHRS, CDR2 YFSETQ, per germline. With 8 bases removed from V and 4 bases from J, the gap between germline ends came to 15 bases. The data derive from a study of T cell responses to AZD1222 COVID-19 vaccine. The repertoire was sequenced with immunoSEQ multiplex PCR; TCRdb's copy has only in-frame clones and lacks some. The repertoire holds 90,000 to 100,000 clones, with around 90% as singletons. Notes on the study in general: White British donors predominated, females outnumbered males, and clonal diversity was possibly underestimated. It was only after the peak T cell response that any repertoires were sampled. Reports say nearly half of spike-specific TCRs go after unmutated variant regions. Vaccine-associated CD4 TCRs spanned spike, dominant at 160-218 and 743-854.

This TCR was recovered from an adult in good health. The source was peripheral blood, collected on day 0 of AZD1222 vaccination. The V and J genes are TRBV5-1 and TRBJ2-5, with D hard to call. The CDR3 protein is CASLRTVSETQYF. CDR3 sequence (DNA): TGCGCCAGTCTTAGAACAGTCTCAGAGACCCAGTACTTC.